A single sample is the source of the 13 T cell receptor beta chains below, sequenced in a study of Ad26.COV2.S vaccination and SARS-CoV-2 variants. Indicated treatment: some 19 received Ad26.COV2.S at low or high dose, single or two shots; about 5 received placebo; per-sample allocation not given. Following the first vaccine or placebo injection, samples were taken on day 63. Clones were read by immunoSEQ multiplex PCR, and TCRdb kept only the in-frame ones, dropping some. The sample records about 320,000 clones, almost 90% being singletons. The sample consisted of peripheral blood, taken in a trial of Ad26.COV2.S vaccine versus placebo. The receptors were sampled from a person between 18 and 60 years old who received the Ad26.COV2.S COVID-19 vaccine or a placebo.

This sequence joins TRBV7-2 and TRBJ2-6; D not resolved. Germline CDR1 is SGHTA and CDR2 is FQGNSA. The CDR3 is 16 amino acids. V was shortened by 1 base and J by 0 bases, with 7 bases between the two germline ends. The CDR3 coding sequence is TGTGCCAGCAGCTTAGGTACTCTCTCTGGGGCCAACGTCCTGACTTTC. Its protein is CASSLGTLSGANVLTF.

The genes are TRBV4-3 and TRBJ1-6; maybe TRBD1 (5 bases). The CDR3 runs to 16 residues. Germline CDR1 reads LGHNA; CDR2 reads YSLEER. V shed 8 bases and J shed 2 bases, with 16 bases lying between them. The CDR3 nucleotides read TGCGCCAGCGCTAAGGCTAGGGGAGCCTATAATTCACCCCTCCACTTT. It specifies CASAKARGAYNSPLHF.

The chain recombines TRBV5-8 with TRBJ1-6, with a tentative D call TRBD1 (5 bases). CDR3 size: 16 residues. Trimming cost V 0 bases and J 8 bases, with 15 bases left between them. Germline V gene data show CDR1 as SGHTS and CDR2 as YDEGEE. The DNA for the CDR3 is TGTGCCAGCAGCTTGGCCGGGACTCTAGCTTATTCACCCCTCCACTTT. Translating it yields CASSLAGTLAYSPLHF.

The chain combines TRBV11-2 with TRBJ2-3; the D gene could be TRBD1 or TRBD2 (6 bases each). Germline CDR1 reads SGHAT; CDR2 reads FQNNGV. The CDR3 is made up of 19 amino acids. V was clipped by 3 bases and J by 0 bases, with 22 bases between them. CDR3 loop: CASSLWFGAGGHSTDTQYF. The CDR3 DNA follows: TGTGCCAGCAGCTTGTGGTTCGGGGCCGGGGGCCATAGCACAGATACGCAGTATTTT.

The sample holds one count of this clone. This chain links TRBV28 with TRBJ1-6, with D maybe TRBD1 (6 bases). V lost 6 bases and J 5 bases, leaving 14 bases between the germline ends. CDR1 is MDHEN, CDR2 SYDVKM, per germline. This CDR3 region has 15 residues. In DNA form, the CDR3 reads TGTGCCAGCAGGCCGCCACAGGGCAATAATTCACCCCTCCACTTT. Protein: CASRPPQGNNSPLHF.

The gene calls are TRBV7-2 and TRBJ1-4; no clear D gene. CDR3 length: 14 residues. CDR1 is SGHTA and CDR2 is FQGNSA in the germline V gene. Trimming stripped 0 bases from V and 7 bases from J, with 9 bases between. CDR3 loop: CASSLANYGEKLFF. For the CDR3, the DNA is TGTGCCAGCAGCTTAGCGAATTACGGTGAAAAACTGTTTTTT. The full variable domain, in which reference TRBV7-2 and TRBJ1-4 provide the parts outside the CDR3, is GAGVSQSPSNKVTEKGKDVELRCDPISGHTALYWYRQSLGQGLEFLIYFQGNSAPDKSGLPSDRFSAERTGGSVSTLTIQRTQQEDSAVYLCASSLANYGEKLFFGSGTQLSVL.

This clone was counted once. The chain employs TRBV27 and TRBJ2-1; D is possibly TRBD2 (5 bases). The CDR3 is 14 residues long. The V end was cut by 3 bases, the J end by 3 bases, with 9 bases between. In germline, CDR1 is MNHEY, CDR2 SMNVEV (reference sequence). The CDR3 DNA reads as TGTGCCAGCAGTTTCCTGACTAACTACAATGAGCAGTTCTTC. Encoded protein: CASSFLTNYNEQFF.

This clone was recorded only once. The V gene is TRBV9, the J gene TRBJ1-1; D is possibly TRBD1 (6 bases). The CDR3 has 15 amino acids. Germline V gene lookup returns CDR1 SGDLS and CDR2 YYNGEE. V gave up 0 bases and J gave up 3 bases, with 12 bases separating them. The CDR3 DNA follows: TGTGCCAGCAGCGTAGAGGGGCAGGGGTACACTGAAGCTTTCTTT. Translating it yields CASSVEGQGYTEAFF.

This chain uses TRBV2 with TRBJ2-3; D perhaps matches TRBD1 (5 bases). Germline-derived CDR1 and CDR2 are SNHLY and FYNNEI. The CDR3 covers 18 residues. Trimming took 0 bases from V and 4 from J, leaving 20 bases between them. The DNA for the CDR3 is TGTGCCAGCAGTGAAGCGCTTCCAGCGCAGGGTGGCGCAGATACGCAGTATTTT. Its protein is CASSEALPAQGGADTQYF.

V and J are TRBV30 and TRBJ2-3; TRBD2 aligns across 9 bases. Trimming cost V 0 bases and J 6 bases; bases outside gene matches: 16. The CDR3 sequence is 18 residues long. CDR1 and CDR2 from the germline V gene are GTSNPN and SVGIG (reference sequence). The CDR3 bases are TGTGCCTGGAGTGTAGAGGGCGGTAGCGGGAGTTGGATGGATACGCAGTATTTT. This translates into CAWSVEGGSGSWMDTQYF.

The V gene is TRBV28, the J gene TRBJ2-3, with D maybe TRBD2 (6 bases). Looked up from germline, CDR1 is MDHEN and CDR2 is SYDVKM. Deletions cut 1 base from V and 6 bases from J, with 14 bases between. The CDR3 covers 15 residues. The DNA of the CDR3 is TGTGCCAGCAGTTTATTCCGCGGGATAGGGGATACGCAGTATTTT. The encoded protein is CASSLFRGIGDTQYF.

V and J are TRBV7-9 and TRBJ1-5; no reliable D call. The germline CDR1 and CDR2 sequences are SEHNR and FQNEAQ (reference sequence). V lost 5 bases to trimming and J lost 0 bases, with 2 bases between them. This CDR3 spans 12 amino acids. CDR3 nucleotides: TGTGCCAGCAGCATTAGCAATCAGCCCCAGCATTTT. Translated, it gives CASSISNQPQHF.

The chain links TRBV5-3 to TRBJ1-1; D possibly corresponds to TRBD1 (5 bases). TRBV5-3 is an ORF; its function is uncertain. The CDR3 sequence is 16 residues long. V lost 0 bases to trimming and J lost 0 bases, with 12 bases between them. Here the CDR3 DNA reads TGTGCCAGAAGCTTGGCCAGGGTGGGGATGAACACTGAAGCTTTCTTT. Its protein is CARSLARVGMNTEAFF.